Below, 6 T cell receptor beta chains from the same sample are listed, as sequenced in a study of T cell responses to AZD1222 COVID-19 vaccine. Assay used: immunoSEQ multiplex PCR; TCRdb lists only in-frame clones, some missing. The data show about 140,000 clones, about 91% seen once. The sequenced sample was peripheral blood, obtained 28 days after the second AZD1222 dose. The receptors here all came from an adult who received the AZD1222 COVID-19 vaccine.

This sequence joins TRBV15 and TRBJ2-5; 7 nucleotides line up with TRBD2. V lost 1 base to trimming and J lost 4 bases; unmatched junction nucleotides: 21. There are 20 residues in the CDR3. Germline CDR1 is LNHNV and CDR2 is YYDKDF (reference sequence). The chain's CDR3 is CATSRGRRGGRNFGGETQYF. The CDR3 region has the DNA TGTGCCACCAGCAGAGGACGCCGGGGCGGGAGAAACTTTGGAGGAGAGACCCAGTACTTC.

The CDR3 nucleotides read TGCGCCAGCAGCACTACGGGGGACTCCTCCTACGAGCAGTACTTC. Its protein is CASSTTGDSSYEQYF. The chain combines TRBV4-1 with TRBJ2-7; a possible D gene is TRBD2 (6 bases). Germline CDR1 reads MGHRA; CDR2 reads YSYEKL. V was shortened by 5 bases and J by 0 bases, with 14 bases between the two germline ends. The CDR3 length is 15 residues.

The gene calls are TRBV12-3 or TRBV12-4 and TRBJ1-5, with D tentatively TRBD1 (5 bases). This CDR3 has 12 residues. The germline V and J ends were trimmed by 3 bases and 9 bases, with 9 bases remaining between them. CDR3 in amino acids: CASSFIGGPQHF. In DNA, the CDR3 is TGTGCCAGCAGTTTTATCGGGGGGCCCCAGCATTTT.

V is TRBV10-3 and J is TRBJ1-2; perhaps TRBD1 as D (5 bases). The CDR3 runs to 15 residues. Germline values: CDR1 ENHRY, CDR2 SYGVKD. With 4 bases removed from V and 0 bases from J, the gap between germline ends came to 12 bases. CDR3 in DNA: TGTGCCATCAGTGGGGGGGACCGATCTAACTATGGCTACACCTTC. The encoded protein is CAISGGDRSNYGYTF.

J is TRBJ2-2 and V is TRBV6-2 or TRBV6-3; unclear D gene. Germline CDR1 and CDR2: MNHEY and SVGEGT. There are 12 residues in the CDR3. The ends were cut back, 5 bases at V and 5 bases at J, with 6 bases in the middle. The CDR3 loop reads CASSRTTGELFF. The DNA of the CDR3 is TGTGCCAGCAGTCGGACGACCGGGGAGCTGTTTTTT.

The chain couples TRBV20-1 to TRBJ2-1, with D maybe TRBD2 (6 bases). The V gene lost 3 bases and the J gene lost 3 bases, with 15 bases spanning the gap. CDR3 length: 15 residues. Germline assignment: CDR1 DFQATT and CDR2 SNEGSKA (reference sequence). CDR3 sequence reads: CSASLGTVYYNEQFF. CDR3 sequence (DNA): TGCAGTGCTAGTCTCGGGACTGTGTACTACAATGAGCAGTTCTTC.